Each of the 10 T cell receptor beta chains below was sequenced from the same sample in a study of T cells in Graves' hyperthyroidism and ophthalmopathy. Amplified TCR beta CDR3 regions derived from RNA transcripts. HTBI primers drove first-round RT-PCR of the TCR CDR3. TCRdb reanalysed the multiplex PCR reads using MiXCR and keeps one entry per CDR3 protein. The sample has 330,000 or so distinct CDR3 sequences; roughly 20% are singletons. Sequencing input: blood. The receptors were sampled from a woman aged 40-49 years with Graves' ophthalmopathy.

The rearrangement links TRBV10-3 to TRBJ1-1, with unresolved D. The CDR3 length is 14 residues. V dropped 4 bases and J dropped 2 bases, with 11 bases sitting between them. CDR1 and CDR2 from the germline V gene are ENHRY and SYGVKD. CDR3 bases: TGTGCCATCAGTGGGAGGGAGCCTAACACTGAAGCTTTCTTT. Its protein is CAISGREPNTEAFF.

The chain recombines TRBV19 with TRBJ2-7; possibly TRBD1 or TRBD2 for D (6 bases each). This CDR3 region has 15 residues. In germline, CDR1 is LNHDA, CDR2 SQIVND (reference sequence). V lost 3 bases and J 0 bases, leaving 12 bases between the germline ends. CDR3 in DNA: TGTGCCAGTAGTATCTGGGGGGCTAGCTCCTACGAGCAGTACTTC. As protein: CASSIWGASSYEQYF.

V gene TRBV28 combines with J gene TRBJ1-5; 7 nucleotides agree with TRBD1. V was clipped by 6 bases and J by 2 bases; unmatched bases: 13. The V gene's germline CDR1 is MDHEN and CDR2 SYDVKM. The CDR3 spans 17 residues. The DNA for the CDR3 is TGTGCCAGCAGGCCGACAGGGATCCGGGGGGGCAATCAGCCCCAGCATTTT. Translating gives CASRPTGIRGGNQPQHF.

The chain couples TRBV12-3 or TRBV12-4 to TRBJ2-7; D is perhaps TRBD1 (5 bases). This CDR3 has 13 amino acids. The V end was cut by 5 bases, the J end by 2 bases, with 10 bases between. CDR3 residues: CASSRRQTYEQYF. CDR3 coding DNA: TGTGCCAGCAGTCGTCGACAGACCTACGAGCAGTACTTC.

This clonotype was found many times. CDR3 sequence reads: CASSPRVGGELFF. The CDR3, as DNA: TGTGCCAGCAGCCCCCGGGTGGGCGGGGAGCTGTTTTTT. V gene TRBV7-3 combines with J gene TRBJ2-2; D is undetermined. The CDR3 spans 13 residues. Germline V gene data show CDR1 as SGHTA and CDR2 as FQGTGA. Trimming took 5 bases from V and 7 from J, leaving 11 bases between them. The full variable domain, completed using reference TRBV7-3 and TRBJ2-2, is GAGVSQTPSNKVTEKGKYVELRCDPISGHTALYWYRQSLGQGPEFLIYFQGTGAADDSGLPNDRFFAVRPEGSVSTLKIQRTERGDSAVYLCASSPRVGGELFFGEGSRLTVL.

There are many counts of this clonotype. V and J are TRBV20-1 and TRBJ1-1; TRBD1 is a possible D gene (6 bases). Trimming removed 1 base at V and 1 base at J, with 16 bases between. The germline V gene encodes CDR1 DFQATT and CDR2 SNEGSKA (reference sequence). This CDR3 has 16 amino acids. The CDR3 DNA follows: TGCAGTGCTAGAGGAGTCGAGGGGGGGTGGAACACTGAAGCTTTCTTT. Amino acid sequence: CSARGVEGGWNTEAFF.

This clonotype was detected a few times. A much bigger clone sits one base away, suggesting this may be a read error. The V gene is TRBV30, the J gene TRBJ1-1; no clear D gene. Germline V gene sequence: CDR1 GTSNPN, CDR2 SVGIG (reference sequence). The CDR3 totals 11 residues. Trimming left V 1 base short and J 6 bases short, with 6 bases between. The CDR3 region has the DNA TGTGCCTGGAGTGGCAGAGCTGAAGCTTTCTTT. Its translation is CAWSGRAEAFF.

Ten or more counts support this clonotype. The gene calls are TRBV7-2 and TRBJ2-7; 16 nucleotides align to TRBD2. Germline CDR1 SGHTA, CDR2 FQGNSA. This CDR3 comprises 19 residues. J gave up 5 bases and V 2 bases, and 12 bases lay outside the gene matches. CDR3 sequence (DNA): TGTGCCAGCAGCTTACGACCCGGGACTAGCGGGAGGGCCACCAACGAGCAGTACTTC. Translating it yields CASSLRPGTSGRATNEQYF.

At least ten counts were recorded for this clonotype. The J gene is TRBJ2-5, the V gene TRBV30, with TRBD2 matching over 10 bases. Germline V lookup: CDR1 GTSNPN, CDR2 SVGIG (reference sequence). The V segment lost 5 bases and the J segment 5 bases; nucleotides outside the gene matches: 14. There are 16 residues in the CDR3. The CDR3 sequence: CAWGGASGRFAETQYF. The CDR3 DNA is TGTGCCTGGGGGGGGGCTAGCGGGAGATTTGCCGAGACCCAGTACTTC.

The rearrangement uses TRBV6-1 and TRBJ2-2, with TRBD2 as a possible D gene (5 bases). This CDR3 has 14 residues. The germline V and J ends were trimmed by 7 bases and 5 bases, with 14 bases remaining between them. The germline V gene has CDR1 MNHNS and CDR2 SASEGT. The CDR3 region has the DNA TGTGCCAGCACAGAGGGAGCTGGGACCGGGGAGCTGTTTTTT. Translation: CASTEGAGTGELFF.